The 8 T cell receptor beta chains in this list originate from one sample, sequenced in a study of blood T cell repertoires in COVID-19. TCRdb's table, derived via immunoSEQ multiplex PCR, lists solely in-frame clones and lacks some. The profile shows approximately 110,000 clones, about 85% of them singletons. Sequenced: peripheral blood. The source is a human donor in a cohort sampled during active COVID-19.

This clone occurred once. This chain links TRBV4-1 with TRBJ1-4, with D maybe TRBD1 (6 bases). V lost 8 bases and J lost 8, with 24 bases in between. Germline assignment: CDR1 MGHRA and CDR2 YSYEKL. The CDR3 sequence is 16 residues long. CDR3 nucleotides: TGCGCCAGCCCGTTGGTTCTCAGGGGCAGACGGGAAAAACTGTTTTTT. Translated, it gives CASPLVLRGRREKLFF.

This clone was picked up a small number of times. The chain has TRBV6-2 or TRBV6-3 and TRBJ1-4; 7 nucleotides match TRBD1. Losses at the gene ends were 5 bases for V and 8 bases for J; bases not matched to a gene: 5. The CDR3 is 13 residues long. Germline CDR1 MNHEY, CDR2 SVGEGT. CDR3 residues: CASSNQGGEKLFF. The CDR3 DNA reads TGTGCCAGCAGTAACCAGGGGGGAGAAAAACTGTTTTTT.

V and J are TRBV5-1 and TRBJ2-5; maybe TRBD1 (6 bases). The CDR3 has 13 residues. Looked up from germline, CDR1 is SGHRS and CDR2 is YFSETQ. V lost 1 base and J 5 bases, leaving 9 bases between the germline ends. In DNA form, the CDR3 reads TGCGCCAGCAGCTTGAATCAGGGGGAGACCCAGTACTTC. As protein: CASSLNQGETQYF. The full variable domain, its missing parts supplied by reference TRBV5-1 and TRBJ2-5, is KAGVTQTPRYLIKTRGQQVTLSCSPISGHRSVSWYQQTPGQGLQFLFEYFSETQRNKGNFPGRFSGRQFSNSRSEMNVSTLELGDSALYLCASSLNQGETQYFGPGTRLLVL.

This chain's CDR3 is CASSKSSRAQGGYTF. The DNA for the CDR3 is TGTGCCAGCAGCAAATCGTCCAGGGCCCAGGGCGGCTACACCTTC. This sequence joins TRBV21-1 and TRBJ1-2; TRBD1, the D gene given by the table, was not confirmed from the DNA. TRBV21-1 counts as a pseudogene. The CDR3 length is 15 residues.

V usage is TRBV30 and J usage is TRBJ2-6, with D maybe TRBD2 (5 bases). This CDR3 is built from 17 residues. From germline, CDR1 is GTSNPN and CDR2 SVGIG (reference sequence). The V end was cut by 0 bases, the J end by 2 bases, with 14 bases between. This CDR3 reads CAWSVRPRGPGANVLTF. As DNA, the CDR3 is TGTGCCTGGAGTGTACGTCCCCGGGGTCCTGGGGCCAACGTCCTGACTTTC.

The chain links TRBV5-6 to TRBJ1-3; D unresolved. Germline CDR1 and CDR2: SGHDT and YYEEEE. This CDR3 spans 14 amino acids. Trimming removed 1 base from V and 4 bases from J, with 9 bases in between. The CDR3 DNA follows: TGTGCCAGCAGCTTGTCTGGGAGGGGAAACACCATATATTTT. Translation gives CASSLSGRGNTIYF.

The chain is built from TRBV14 and TRBJ2-4, with D maybe TRBD2 (7 bases). The CDR3 extends over 14 amino acids. Germline V lookup: CDR1 SGHDN, CDR2 FVKESK. The V end was cut by 3 bases, the J end by 7 bases, with 13 bases between. CDR3 region: CASSQGGPGNIQYF. The DNA for the CDR3 is TGTGCCAGCAGCCAGGGGGGGCCGGGGAACATTCAGTACTTC.

This sequence joins TRBV10-3 and TRBJ1-2, with D perhaps TRBD1 (6 bases). CDR1 is ENHRY, CDR2 SYGVKD, per germline. The CDR3 runs to 14 residues. The ends were cut back, 2 bases at V and 3 bases at J, with 10 bases in the middle. The CDR3 loop reads CAISEGAGDYGYTF. The CDR3 region has the DNA TGTGCCATCAGTGAGGGGGCAGGGGACTATGGCTACACCTTC.